Listed below are T cell receptor beta chains from one sample, sequenced in a study of T-cell memory formation after mild COVID-19. MiXCR, run by TCRdb on the 5' RACE reads, gives a single entry per CDR3 protein. The sample includes around 450,000 distinct CDR3 sequences, approximately 24% of them seen just once. The material sequenced was PBMCs or a T cell subset sorted from them (not recorded which). These TCRs come from an adult woman who had mild COVID-19 (a few samples of this study predate the infection). Cell type and time point are not known. The CDR3 runs from the conserved cysteine through the conserved F or W. D genes are given only for firm matches. Clone size is shown for a subset of rows, as once, few, many or a class of expanded clone.

V gene	clone size	D gene	J gene	CDR3 DNA	CDR3 protein
TRBV7-9	few	TRBD1	TRBJ1-5	TGTGCCAGCAGGCTGACAGGGGGTTATCAGCCCCAGCATTTT	CASRLTGGYQPQHF
TRBV12-3/TRBV12-4	-	TRBD2	TRBJ2-3	TGTGCCAGCAGGACTAGCGGGAGTCGGACAGATACGCAGTATTTT	CASRTSGSRTDTQYF
TRBV12-3/TRBV12-4	few	TRBD2	TRBJ2-1	TGTGCCAGCAGTTTAAGTTCTAGCGGGGATGAGCAGTTCTTC	CASSLSSSGDEQFF
TRBV19	-	TRBD1	TRBJ2-3	TGTGCCAGTAGTGCCGGGACAGGGTTCGCAGATACGCAGTATTTT	CASSAGTGFADTQYF
TRBV24-1	-	-	TRBJ1-1	TGTGCCACCAGGAACACGGATAGTAACACTGAAGCTTTCTTT	CATRNTDSNTEAFF
TRBV7-6	-	-	TRBJ2-7	TGTGCCAGCAGTCGACTCGAGGGAGGACACGTCCGTCTAACAGGATCCTACGAGCAGTACTTC	CASSRLEGGHVRLTGSYEQYF
TRBV14	few	-	TRBJ2-1	TGTGCCAGCAGCCAAGATCAATGGACTAACCGGAGGTACAATGAGCAGTTCTTC	CASSQDQWTNRRYNEQFF
TRBV20-1	-	-	TRBJ2-1	TGCAGTGCTAGAGATGATAATGAGCAGTTCTTC	CSARDDNEQFF
TRBV9	-	TRBD1	TRBJ1-6	TGTGCCAGCAGCGTAGGACAGGGAGGCTCACCCCTCCACTTT	CASSVGQGGSPLHF
TRBV5-1	-	-	TRBJ2-7	TGCGCCAGCAGCTTTGCCCTCGAGCAGTACTTC	CASSFALEQYF
TRBV9	-	TRBD2	TRBJ2-1	TGTGCCAGCAGCGGACTAGCGGGGGAGAGCTCCTACAATGAGCAGTTCTTC	CASSGLAGESSYNEQFF
TRBV7-9	-	-	TRBJ2-7	TGTGCCAGCAACCCATCCTCAGCATCCCCTTCCTACGAGCAGTACTTC	CASNPSSASPSYEQYF
TRBV4-3	-	-	TRBJ1-1	TGCGCCAGCAGCCAAGGGTGGCTTGGGGGTGAAGCTTTCTTT	CASSQGWLGGEAFF
TRBV7-9	few	-	TRBJ1-4	TGTGCCAGCAGCTTAAGAACCGGGACGGGTAATGAAAAACTGTTTTTT	CASSLRTGTGNEKLFF
TRBV7-2	many	TRBD1	TRBJ2-3	TGTGCCAGCAGCTCCGACAGGGGTGGCACAGATACGCAGTATTTT	CASSSDRGGTDTQYF
TRBV7-9	few	-	TRBJ1-1	TGTGCCAGCAGCTTATTGGCCCCTCGGGATGAAGCTTTCTTT	CASSLLAPRDEAFF
TRBV5-1	-	-	TRBJ2-3	TGCGCCAGCAGCTTGGCGCCGGCGCCAGATACGCAGTATTTT	CASSLAPAPDTQYF
TRBV7-6	few	TRBD2	TRBJ2-3	TGTGCCAGCAGCTTAGAATTCTTGTTTAGCGGGAGAGGACCGGCAGATACGCAGTATTTT	CASSLEFLFSGRGPADTQYF
TRBV7-2	-	-	TRBJ1-2	TGTGCCAGCCGCAGGGGCCCGGGAGGCTACACCTTC	CASRRGPGGYTF